A selection of T cell receptor beta chains follows, all from one sample in a study of beta chain features in type 1 diabetes. TCRdb keeps only in-frame clones here, not all; method: immunoSEQ multiplex PCR. The data show under 850,000 clones, roughly an eighth seen once. Input material: naive CD4+ T cells from blood. The receptors come from a man between 18 and 35 years old with type 1 diabetes. Each CDR3 is given with its conserved first and last residue. Each record gives: clone size, J gene, D gene, V gene, CDR3 DNA, CDR3 protein. D genes are given only for firm matches. Expanded clones get a size class; other rows say once, few or many, or leave the size out.

size: few; J: TRBJ2-1; D: .; V: TRBV30; DNA: TGTGCCTGGAACCGGGTGGGCCCGACGGATCGGTTCTTC; CDR3: CAWNRVGPTDRFF
size: few; J: TRBJ1-1; D: .; V: TRBV6-5; DNA: TGTGCCAGCAGTCGCGGGACGGCGAACCCTGAAGCTTTCTTT; CDR3: CASSRGTANPEAFF
size: few; J: TRBJ1-1; D: .; V: TRBV5-4; DNA: TGTGCCAGCAGCTTGGACCAGGGCAACACTGAAGCTTTCTTT; CDR3: CASSLDQGNTEAFF
size: .; J: TRBJ1-5; D: .; V: TRBV6-5; DNA: TGTGCCAGCAGTTACTCGTCCGGTCAGCCCCAGCATTTT; CDR3: CASSYSSGQPQHF
size: few; J: TRBJ1-2; D: .; V: TRBV6-6; DNA: TGTGCCAGCAGTCGATTGACAGGAGCCAACTATGGCTACACCTTC; CDR3: CASSRLTGANYGYTF
size: few; J: TRBJ2-2; D: .; V: TRBV7-2; DNA: TGTGCCAGCAGCTCAGCTTCGGTGACAGGTGATCACGGGGAGCTGTTTTTT; CDR3: CASSSASVTGDHGELFF
size: .; J: TRBJ1-3; D: TRBD1; V: TRBV29-1; DNA: TGCAGCGTTGAAACACAGGGGCTCTCTGGAAACACCATATATTTT; CDR3: CSVETQGLSGNTIYF
size: .; J: TRBJ2-7; D: .; V: TRBV30; DNA: TGTGCCTGGAGTGCCGCTTTAGAGCAGTACTTC; CDR3: CAWSAALEQYF
size: few; J: TRBJ1-2; D: .; V: TRBV10-3; DNA: TGTGCCATCAATGGGGATGAGGATGGCTACACCTTC; CDR3: CAINGDEDGYTF
size: .; J: TRBJ2-7; D: .; V: TRBV27; DNA: TGTGCCAGCAGTTTAACAATCTCAGGCGAGCAGTACTTC; CDR3: CASSLTISGEQYF
size: .; J: TRBJ2-1; D: .; V: TRBV6-4; DNA: TGTGCCAGCAGTCTCGGGGTGGGGGACAATGAGCAGTTCTTC; CDR3: CASSLGVGDNEQFF
size: .; J: TRBJ2-3; D: .; V: TRBV6-1; DNA: TGTGCCAGCAGTGAAAGGACAGCGTTAAACACAGATACGCAGTATTTT; CDR3: CASSERTALNTDTQYF
size: few; J: TRBJ2-1; D: .; V: TRBV5-1; DNA: TGCGCCAGCAGCTTGGGCCGGGGCAATGAGCAGTTCTTC; CDR3: CASSLGRGNEQFF
size: few; J: TRBJ2-3; D: .; V: TRBV12-5; DNA: TGTGCTAGTGGTTTGGTACAAGGAGGAGATACGCAGTATTTT; CDR3: CASGLVQGGDTQYF
size: few; J: TRBJ2-2; D: .; V: TRBV2; DNA: TGTGCCAGCAGGCGAGAGGGTAACACCGGGGAGCTGTTTTTT; CDR3: CASRREGNTGELFF
size: .; J: TRBJ2-3; D: .; V: TRBV6-1; DNA: TGTGCCAGCAGTGAATCGACAGACAGCACAGATACGCAGTATTTT; CDR3: CASSESTDSTDTQYF
size: .; J: TRBJ2-5; D: TRBD2; V: TRBV5-4; DNA: TGTGCCAGCAGTACCCTAGCGGGGGGGGAAGAGACCCAGTACTTC; CDR3: CASSTLAGGEETQYF
size: few; J: TRBJ1-1; D: .; V: TRBV6-6; DNA: TGTGCCAGCAGTCGTGGGACCACTGAAGCTTTCTTT; CDR3: CASSRGTTEAFF
size: few; J: TRBJ1-3; D: .; V: TRBV30; DNA: TGTGCCTGGAGTTTCCAGACACGAAACACCATATATTTT; CDR3: CAWSFQTRNTIYF
size: .; J: TRBJ2-1; D: .; V: TRBV6-1; DNA: TGTGCCAGCAGTCTGCCACCTGTAAATGAGCAGTTCTTC; CDR3: CASSLPPVNEQFF
size: .; J: TRBJ1-4; D: TRBD1; V: TRBV29-1; DNA: TGCAGCGCCGACAGGGGGGAAAAACTGTTTTTT; CDR3: CSADRGEKLFF
size: few; J: TRBJ2-3; D: TRBD1; V: TRBV19; DNA: TGTGCCAGTAGGGGACAGGGGGGAGTAATAGATACGCAGTATTTT; CDR3: CASRGQGGVIDTQYF
size: .; J: TRBJ2-7; D: .; V: TRBV29-1; DNA: TGCAGCGTGAAAACCTACGAGCAGTACTTC; CDR3: CSVKTYEQYF
size: .; J: TRBJ2-3; D: TRBD2; V: TRBV14; DNA: TGTGCCAGCAGCCGCTATGGGACTAGCGGGGATGTAGATACGCAGTATTTT; CDR3: CASSRYGTSGDVDTQYF
size: few; J: TRBJ1-4; D: .; V: TRBV25-1; DNA: TGTGCCAGCAGTGAATGGGAACAGGGCAGTGAAAAACTGTTTTTT; CDR3: CASSEWEQGSEKLFF
size: .; J: TRBJ1-1; D: .; V: TRBV30; DNA: TGTGCCTGGAGGCCAGCCTTGAACACTGAAGCTTTCTTT; CDR3: CAWRPALNTEAFF
size: few; J: TRBJ1-2; D: .; V: TRBV2; DNA: TGTGCCAGCAGTGAAGGTCGGATGCGCTATGGCTACACCTTC; CDR3: CASSEGRMRYGYTF
size: few; J: TRBJ1-2; D: TRBD1; V: TRBV9; DNA: TGTGCCAGCAGCCCTCGGGACAGGGAGAACTATGGCTACACCTTC; CDR3: CASSPRDRENYGYTF
size: few; J: TRBJ2-7; D: .; V: TRBV19; DNA: TGTGCCAGTAGTGAAGGCCGTGGAGGCTACGAGCAGTACTTC; CDR3: CASSEGRGGYEQYF
size: few; J: TRBJ2-3; D: TRBD1; V: TRBV30; DNA: TGTGCCTGGAGTGACTCGACAGGGATCACAGATACGCAGTATTTT; CDR3: CAWSDSTGITDTQYF
size: .; J: TRBJ2-5; D: .; V: TRBV4-1; DNA: TGCGCCAGCAGCCCGGACATCGAGACCCAGTACTTC; CDR3: CASSPDIETQYF
size: few; J: TRBJ2-1; D: .; V: TRBV7-8; DNA: TGTGCCAGCAGCTTACGGGTAGGGAATGAGCAGTTCTTC; CDR3: CASSLRVGNEQFF
size: .; J: TRBJ1-2; D: TRBD1; V: TRBV20-1; DNA: TGCATTGCAGGGGGATCCTATGGCTACACCTTC; CDR3: CIAGGSYGYTF
size: .; J: TRBJ2-4; D: TRBD1; V: TRBV5-6; DNA: TGTGCCAGCAGGGCGACAGGGGGCAAAAACATTCAGTACTTC; CDR3: CASRATGGKNIQYF
size: .; J: TRBJ2-7; D: TRBD2; V: TRBV30; DNA: TGTGCCTGGAGTGTACGACTAGCGGGTTCTTACGAGCAGTACTTC; CDR3: CAWSVRLAGSYEQYF
size: .; J: TRBJ1-6; D: TRBD1; V: TRBV4-1; DNA: TGCGCGAGCCGGGACAGCCCGTATAATTCACCCCTCCACTTT; CDR3: CASRDSPYNSPLHF
size: .; J: TRBJ1-6; D: .; V: TRBV5-1; DNA: TGCGCCAGCAGCTCGTCCCCGACATCCCCATCACCCCTCCACTTT; CDR3: CASSSSPTSPSPLHF
size: .; J: TRBJ2-5; D: .; V: TRBV11-1; DNA: TGTGCCAGCAGCTTTAACCAGGGGCCCCAAGAGACCCAGTACTTC; CDR3: CASSFNQGPQETQYF
size: few; J: TRBJ2-2; D: .; V: TRBV6-4; DNA: TGTGCCAGCAGTGTAGAAGGGGCAACCAACACCGGGGAGCTGTTTTTT; CDR3: CASSVEGATNTGELFF
size: .; J: TRBJ2-7; D: .; V: TRBV20-1; DNA: TGCAGTGCGATAGACGTCTACGAGCAGTACTTC; CDR3: CSAIDVYEQYF